The T cell receptor beta chain described here comes from a study of T cell responses to AZD1222 COVID-19 vaccine. Regarding the study as a whole: Most donors were white British, females outnumbered males, and clonal diversity was possibly underestimated.

Libraries were prepared by immunoSEQ multiplex PCR; TCRdb keeps only in-frame clonotypes and omits some of them. Altogether some 99,000 clones are present, about 88% being singletons, with the ten largest covering approximately 15%. V lost 1 base, J lost 4 bases, and 10 bases lay in between. Per germline, CDR1 KGHSH and CDR2 LQKENI. CDR3 length: 14 amino acids. Of note for this clone: What it binds is not known.

The rearrangement links TRBV18 to TRBJ1-1, with a possible D match to TRBD1 (6 bases). The TCR sequence derives from an adult who received the AZD1222 COVID-19 vaccine. This sample comprised peripheral blood, obtained 28 days after the second AZD1222 dose. CDR3 residues: CASSPQGVITEAFF. DNA of the CDR3: TGTGCCAGCTCACCACAGGGGGTGATCACTGAAGCTTTCTTT.